The entry below gives a single T cell receptor beta chain sequence along with its context. These data are taken from a study of blood T cell repertoires in COVID-19. Looking at the study overall: From T cells, B-cell-depleted T cells, or PBMCs came the material, which was cDNA or gDNA.

Clones were read by immunoSEQ multiplex PCR, and TCRdb kept only the in-frame ones, dropping some. This table has fewer than 30,000 clones, over 75% appearing once. The sequenced sample was peripheral blood. This TCR derives from a man in his 70s with active COVID-19.

The CDR3 sequence is CASNGLAFEQFF. DNA of the CDR3: TGTGCCAGCAATGGGCTAGCGTTTGAGCAGTTCTTC. The J gene is TRBJ2-1, the V gene TRBV2; D may be TRBD2 (6 bases). This CDR3 contains 12 residues. CDR1 is SNHLY, CDR2 FYNNEI, per germline. Trimming stripped 7 bases from V and 9 bases from J, with 13 bases between. Combining the CDR3 with reference TRBV2 and TRBJ2-1 gives the whole variable domain EPEVTQTPSHQVTQMGQEVILRCVPISNHLYFYWYRQILGQKVEFLVSFYNNEISEKSEIFDDQFSVERPDGSNFTLKIRSTKLEDSAMYFCASNGLAFEQFFGPGTRLTVL.